The following is a T cell receptor (beta chain) sequence with its context. This sample is drawn from a study of T cells after somatic rescue of genetic block. TCRdb keeps only in-frame clones here, not all; method: immunoSEQ multiplex PCR. Here the sample spans 100,000 to 120,000 clones, under 95% being singletons. Germline-derived CDR1 and CDR2 are MNHEY and SMNVEV (reference sequence). This CDR3 has 14 residues. Unmatched junction bases numbered 10, after V lost 8 bases and J lost 8 bases. Sequencing was performed on peripheral blood mononuclear cells (PBMCs). This TCR was recovered from a woman aged 18-29 years. The rearrangement uses TRBV27 and TRBJ2-1; 9 bases fit TRBD2. The DNA of the CDR3 is TGTGCCAGCGTCAGCGGGGGGCCGGGGGATGAGCAGTTCTTC. Translation: CASVSGGPGDEQFF.